This T cell receptor (beta chain) was retrieved from a study of early T cells in non-severe SARS-CoV-2 infection. General study points: Comparison of clonotypes with VDJdb favored anti-spike CD8 responses while missing private and CD4 specificities.

This clonotype was counted a few times. Antigen specificity is unknown. Attached unique molecular identifiers marked individual cDNA molecules. TCRdb reprocessed the 5' RACE reads with MiXCR, giving one entry per CDR3 protein. Of around 45,000 distinct CDR3 sequences listed, less than 8.5% are singletons. The V gene lost 7 bases and the J gene lost 9 bases, with 18 bases spanning the gap. The CDR3 is 12 amino acids. Germline V gene lookup returns CDR1 SQVTM and CDR2 ANQGSEA. Material: whole blood. The sequence was obtained from an adult who was a healthcare worker with PCR-confirmed SARS-CoV-2 infection or an uninfected control (not recorded which). J is TRBJ2-5 and V is TRBV29-1; D is perhaps TRBD1 (5 bases). The CDR3 DNA sequence: TGCAGCGCCTTCTCCACCAGGGTGGCCCAGTACTTC. This encodes CSAFSTRVAQYF. The variable domain in full, with the rest retrieved from reference TRBV29-1 and TRBJ2-5, is SAVISQKPSRDICQRGTSLTIQCQVDSQVTMMFWYRQQPGQSLTLIATANQGSEATYESGFVIDKFPISRPNLTFSTLTVSNMSPEDSSIYLCSAFSTRVAQYFGPGTRLLVL.